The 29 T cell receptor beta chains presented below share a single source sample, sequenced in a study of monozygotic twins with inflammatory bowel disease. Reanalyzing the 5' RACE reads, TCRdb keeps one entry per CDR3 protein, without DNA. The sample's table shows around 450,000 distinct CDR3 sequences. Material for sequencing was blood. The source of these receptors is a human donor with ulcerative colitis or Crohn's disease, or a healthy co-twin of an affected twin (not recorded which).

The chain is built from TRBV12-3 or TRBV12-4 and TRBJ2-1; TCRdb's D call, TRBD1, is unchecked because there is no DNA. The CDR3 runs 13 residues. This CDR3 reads CASSLRGHNEQFF.

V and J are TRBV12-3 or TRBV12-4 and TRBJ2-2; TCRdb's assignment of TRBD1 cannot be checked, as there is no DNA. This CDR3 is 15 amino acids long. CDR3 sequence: CASILQGAGAGELFF.

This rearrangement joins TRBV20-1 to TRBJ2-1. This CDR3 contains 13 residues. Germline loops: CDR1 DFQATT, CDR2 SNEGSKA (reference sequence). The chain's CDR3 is CSRLAASYNEQFF.

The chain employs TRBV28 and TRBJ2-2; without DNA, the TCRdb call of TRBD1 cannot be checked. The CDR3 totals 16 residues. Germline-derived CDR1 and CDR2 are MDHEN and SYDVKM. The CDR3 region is CASSLSWDSNTGELFF.

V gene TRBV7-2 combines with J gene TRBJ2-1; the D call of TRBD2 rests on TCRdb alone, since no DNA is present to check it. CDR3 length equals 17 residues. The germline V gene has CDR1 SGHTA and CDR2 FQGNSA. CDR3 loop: CASSLIGGSDAYNEQFF. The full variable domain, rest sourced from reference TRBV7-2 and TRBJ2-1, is GAGVSQSPSNKVTEKGKDVELRCDPISGHTALYWYRQSLGQGLEFLIYFQGNSAPDKSGLPSDRFSAERTGGSVSTLTIQRTQQEDSAVYLCASSLIGGSDAYNEQFFGPGTRLTVL.

The CDR3 loop is CASSQASGRTAINYGYTF. The gene calls are TRBV4-1 and TRBJ1-2. The V gene's germline CDR1 is MGHRA and CDR2 YSYEKL. CDR3 length: 18 amino acids.

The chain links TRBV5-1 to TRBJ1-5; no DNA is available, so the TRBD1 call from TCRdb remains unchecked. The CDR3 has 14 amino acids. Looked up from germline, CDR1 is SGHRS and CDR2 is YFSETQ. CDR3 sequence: CASSLGGASQPQHF.

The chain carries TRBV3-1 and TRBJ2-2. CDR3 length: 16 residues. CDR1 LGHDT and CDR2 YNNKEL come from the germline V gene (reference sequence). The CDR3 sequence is CASSQYPSSNTGELFF.

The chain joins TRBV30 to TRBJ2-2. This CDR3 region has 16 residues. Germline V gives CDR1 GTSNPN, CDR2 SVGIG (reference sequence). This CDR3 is CAHSRSGVKNTGELFF.

The CDR3 reads CASNLAPYNEQFF. The chain combines TRBV2 with TRBJ2-1. CDR3 length: 13 residues. CDR1 is SNHLY and CDR2 is FYNNEI in the germline V gene.

CDR3 sequence reads: CASSQDGGLILAKNIQYF. J is TRBJ2-4 and V is TRBV4-1; the TRBD2 assignment by TCRdb is unverifiable without DNA. The CDR3 runs to 18 residues. Germline V CDR1 and CDR2: MGHRA, YSYEKL.

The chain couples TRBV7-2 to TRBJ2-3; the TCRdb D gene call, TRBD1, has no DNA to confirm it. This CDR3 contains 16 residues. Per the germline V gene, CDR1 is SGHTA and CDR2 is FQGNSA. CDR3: CASSLGGQGAPDTQYF.

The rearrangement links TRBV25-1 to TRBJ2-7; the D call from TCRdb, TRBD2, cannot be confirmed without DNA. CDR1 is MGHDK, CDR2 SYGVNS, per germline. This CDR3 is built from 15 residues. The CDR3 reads CASSESGRALYEQYF.

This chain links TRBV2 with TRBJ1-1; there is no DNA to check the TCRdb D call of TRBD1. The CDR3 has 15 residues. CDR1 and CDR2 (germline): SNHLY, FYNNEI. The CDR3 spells CASSPVPGGNTEAFF. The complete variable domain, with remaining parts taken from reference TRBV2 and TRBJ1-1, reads EPEVTQTPSHQVTQMGQEVILRCVPISNHLYFYWYRQILGQKVEFLVSFYNNEISEKSEIFDDQFSVERPDGSNFTLKIRSTKLEDSAMYFCASSPVPGGNTEAFFGQGTRLTVV.

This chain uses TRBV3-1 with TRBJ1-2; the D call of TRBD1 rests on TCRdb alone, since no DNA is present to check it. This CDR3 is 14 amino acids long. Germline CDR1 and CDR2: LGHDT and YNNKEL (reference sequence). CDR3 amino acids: CASSQQGEGGGYTF.

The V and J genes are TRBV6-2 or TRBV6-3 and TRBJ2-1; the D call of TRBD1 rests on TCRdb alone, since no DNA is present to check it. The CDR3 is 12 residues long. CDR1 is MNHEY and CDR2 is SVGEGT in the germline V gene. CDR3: CASSYSTGEQFF.

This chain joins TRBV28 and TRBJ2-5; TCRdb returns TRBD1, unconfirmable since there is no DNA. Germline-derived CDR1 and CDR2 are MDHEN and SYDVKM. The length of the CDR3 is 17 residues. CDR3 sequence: CASSSPLSTGGGETQYF.

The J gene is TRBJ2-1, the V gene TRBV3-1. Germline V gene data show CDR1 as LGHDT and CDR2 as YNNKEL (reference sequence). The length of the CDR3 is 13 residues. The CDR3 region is CASSQVPGNEQFF.

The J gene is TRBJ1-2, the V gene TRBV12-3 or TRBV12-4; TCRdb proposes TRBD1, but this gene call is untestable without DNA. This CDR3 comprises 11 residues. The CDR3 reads CASSRSRGYTF.

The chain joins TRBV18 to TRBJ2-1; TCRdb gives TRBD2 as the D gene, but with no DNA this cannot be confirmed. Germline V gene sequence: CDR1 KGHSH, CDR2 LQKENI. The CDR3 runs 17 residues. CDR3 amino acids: CASSLSSGMTLYNEQFF.

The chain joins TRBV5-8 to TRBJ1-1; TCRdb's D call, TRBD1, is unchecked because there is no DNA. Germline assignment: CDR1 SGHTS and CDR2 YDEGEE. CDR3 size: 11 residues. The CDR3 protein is CASSRAGEAFF. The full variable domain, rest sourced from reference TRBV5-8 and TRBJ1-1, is EAGVTQSPTHLIKTRGQQATLRCSPISGHTSVYWYQQALGLGLQFLLWYDEGEERNRGNFPPRFSGRQFPNYSSELNVNALELEDSALYLCASSRAGEAFFGQGTRLTVV.

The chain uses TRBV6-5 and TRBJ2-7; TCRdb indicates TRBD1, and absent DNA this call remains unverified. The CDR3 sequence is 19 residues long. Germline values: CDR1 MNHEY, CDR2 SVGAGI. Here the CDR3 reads CASSYEFLGSAPSHYEQYF.

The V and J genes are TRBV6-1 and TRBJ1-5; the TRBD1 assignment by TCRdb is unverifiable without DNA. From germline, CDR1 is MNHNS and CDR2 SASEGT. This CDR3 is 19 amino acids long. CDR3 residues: CASRRGGDRVNLANQPQHF.

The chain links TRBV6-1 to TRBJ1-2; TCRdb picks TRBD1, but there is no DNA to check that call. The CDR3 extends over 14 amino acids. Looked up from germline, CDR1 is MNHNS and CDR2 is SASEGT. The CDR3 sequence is CASSEGTASYGYTF.

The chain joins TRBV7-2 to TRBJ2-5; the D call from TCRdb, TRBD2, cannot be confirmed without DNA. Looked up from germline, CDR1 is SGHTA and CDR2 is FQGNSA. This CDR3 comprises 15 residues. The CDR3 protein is CASSLGGLPRETQYF.

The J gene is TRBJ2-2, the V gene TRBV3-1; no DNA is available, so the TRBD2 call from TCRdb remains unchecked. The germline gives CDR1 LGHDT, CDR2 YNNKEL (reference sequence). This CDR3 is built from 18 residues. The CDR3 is CTSSHPPGLAARTGELFF.

The CDR3 here is CASSRDHTGELFF. The chain joins TRBV12-3 or TRBV12-4 to TRBJ2-2. The CDR3 loop spans 13 amino acids.

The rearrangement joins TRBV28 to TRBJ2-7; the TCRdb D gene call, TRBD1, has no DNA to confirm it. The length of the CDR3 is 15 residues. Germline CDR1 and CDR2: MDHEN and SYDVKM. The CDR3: CASVTHGVGVSEQYF.

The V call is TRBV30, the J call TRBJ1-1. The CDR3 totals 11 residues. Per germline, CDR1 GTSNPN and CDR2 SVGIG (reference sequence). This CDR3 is CAWSGKRAAFF.